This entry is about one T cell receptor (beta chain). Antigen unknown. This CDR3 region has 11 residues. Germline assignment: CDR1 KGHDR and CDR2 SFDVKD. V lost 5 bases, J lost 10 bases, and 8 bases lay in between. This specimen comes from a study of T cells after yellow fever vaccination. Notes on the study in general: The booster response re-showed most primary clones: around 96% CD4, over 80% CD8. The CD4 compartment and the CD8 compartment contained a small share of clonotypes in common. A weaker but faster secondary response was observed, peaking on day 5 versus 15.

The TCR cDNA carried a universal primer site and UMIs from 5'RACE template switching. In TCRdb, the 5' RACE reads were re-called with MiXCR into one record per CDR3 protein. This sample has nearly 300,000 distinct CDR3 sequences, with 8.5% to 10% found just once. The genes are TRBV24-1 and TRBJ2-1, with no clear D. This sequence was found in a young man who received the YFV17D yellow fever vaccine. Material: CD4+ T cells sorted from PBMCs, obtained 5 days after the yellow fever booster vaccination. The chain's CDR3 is CATSVGREQFF. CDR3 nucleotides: TGTGCCACCAGTGTTGGTCGGGAGCAGTTCTTC.